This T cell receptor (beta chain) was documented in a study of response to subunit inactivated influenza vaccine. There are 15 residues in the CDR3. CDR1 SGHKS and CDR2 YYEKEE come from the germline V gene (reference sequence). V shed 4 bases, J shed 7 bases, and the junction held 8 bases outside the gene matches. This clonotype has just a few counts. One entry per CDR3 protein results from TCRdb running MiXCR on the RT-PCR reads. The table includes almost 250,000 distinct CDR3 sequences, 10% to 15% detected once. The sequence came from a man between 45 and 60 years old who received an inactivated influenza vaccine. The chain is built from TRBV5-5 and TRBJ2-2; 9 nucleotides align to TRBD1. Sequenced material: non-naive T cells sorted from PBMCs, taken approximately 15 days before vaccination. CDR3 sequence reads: CASSGRTGVGGELFF. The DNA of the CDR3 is TGTGCCAGCAGCGGGAGGACAGGGGTCGGCGGGGAGCTGTTTTTT.